This paragraph reports one T cell receptor (beta chain). What it recognizes is unknown. CDR1 and CDR2 from the germline V gene are MNHEY and SMNVEV (reference sequence). V was shortened by 5 bases and J by 0 bases, with 7 bases between the two germline ends. The CDR3 loop spans 14 amino acids. This sample was taken from a study of T cell repertoires in cytomegalovirus infection. As for the study in general: Recently identified HLA-C-restricted and well-studied HLA-B-restricted CMV epitopes were used. Public TCR beta signatures marked donors with CMV infection and the matching HLA. Study observations and caveats: HLA-C-restricted CMV-specific TCR beta clonotypes were dominant in the ex vivo response. Of the TCR beta families, the public ones yielded a cumulative frequency that identified carriers of CMV plus the relevant HLA.

TCRdb processed the reads anew with MiXCR; each CDR3 protein has one entry. This sample has about 830,000 distinct CDR3 sequences, with about 31% found just once. The chain recombines TRBV27 with TRBJ2-2; the D is unclear. This clonotype originated in a human donor in good health (CMV status not recorded). Some clones in this sample may be carry-over from other donors' samples. Sample: cultured CD8+ T cells from PBMCs, taken from culture after CMV antigen stimulation. The DNA of the CDR3 is TGTGCCAGCAGTCCAAGATCGAACACCGGGGAGCTGTTTTTT. Translation gives CASSPRSNTGELFF.